These 4 T cell receptor beta chains were all obtained from the same sample, sequenced in a study of T cells after yellow fever vaccination. TCRdb called the 5' RACE reads again in MiXCR, with one record for every CDR3 protein. Of 620,000 or so distinct CDR3 sequences in the sample, about a sixth were seen once. The sequences come from PBMCs, collected around 5 days after the first yellow fever vaccination. Receptor source: a man younger than 35 who received the YFV17D yellow fever vaccine.

This chain uses TRBV18 with TRBJ1-5; D is possibly TRBD1 (5 bases). In germline, CDR1 is KGHSH, CDR2 LQKENI. This CDR3 region has 14 residues. The V and J ends lost 1 base and 5 bases respectively, with 9 bases between them. The CDR3: CASSPLGGDQPQHF. The CDR3 coding sequence is TGTGCCAGCTCACCACTGGGAGGGGATCAGCCCCAGCATTTT.

The chain employs TRBV7-9 and TRBJ1-6, with TRBD1 identical over 10 bases. The V and J ends lost 5 bases and 10 bases, in that order; junction bases with no gene match: 11. Germline V lookup: CDR1 SEHNR, CDR2 FQNEAQ (reference sequence). The CDR3 has 16 residues. In DNA form, the CDR3 reads TGTGCCAGCAGCAAACCGGGACAGGGGATAGAATCACCCCTCCACTTT. Its translation: CASSKPGQGIESPLHF.

V usage is TRBV5-1 and J usage is TRBJ2-7, with D maybe TRBD1 (6 bases). V was cut by 4 bases and J by 5 bases, with 16 bases left in between. Looked up from germline, CDR1 is SGHRS and CDR2 is YFSETQ. The CDR3 sequence is 14 residues long. The CDR3 DNA reads as TGCGCCAGCAGCCGGGATCCAGGGGAAAACGAGCAGTACTTC. This codes for CASSRDPGENEQYF.

CDR3 DNA sequence: TGTGCCAGCAGCCAAACAGGGGGCTATCGGTACACCGGGGAGCTGTTTTTT. Protein product: CASSQTGGYRYTGELFF. The chain uses TRBV6-1 and TRBJ2-2; 9 bases are shared with TRBD1. The CDR3 has 17 amino acids. The germline V gene has CDR1 MNHNS and CDR2 SASEGT. V was clipped by 6 bases and J by 3 bases; unmatched bases: 11.